Below, 9 T cell receptor beta chains from the same sample are listed, as sequenced in a study of early T cells in non-severe SARS-CoV-2 infection. Via MiXCR, TCRdb re-called the 5' RACE reads, giving one row per CDR3 protein. The sample lists about 77,000 distinct CDR3 sequences, around 16% occurring once. The sequenced sample was whole blood. Receptors originate from an adult who was a healthcare worker with PCR-confirmed SARS-CoV-2 infection or an uninfected control (not recorded which).

The rearrangement uses TRBV5-1 and TRBJ2-6; D may be TRBD2 (6 bases). The CDR3 consists of 16 residues. Trimming cost V 1 base and J 0 bases, with 8 bases left between them. Looked up from germline, CDR1 is SGHRS and CDR2 is YFSETQ. The CDR3 DNA reads TGCGCCAGCAGCTTGTCCGGGGGCTCTGGGGCCAACGTCCTGACTTTC. Its translation: CASSLSGGSGANVLTF.

This clonotype was recorded a few times. This sequence joins TRBV29-1 and TRBJ2-7, with 10 positions matching TRBD1. Per the germline V gene, CDR1 is SQVTM and CDR2 is ANQGSEA. Unmatched junction bases numbered 6, after V lost 0 bases and J lost 4 bases. The CDR3 runs 15 residues. CDR3 amino acids: CSVEDPWTGGYEQYF. The DNA of the CDR3 is TGCAGCGTTGAAGACCCCTGGACAGGGGGGTACGAGCAGTACTTC.

In its sample, this clonotype was seen a few times. V is TRBV5-1 and J is TRBJ1-1; possible D gene TRBD1, 5 bases. The CDR3 length is 12 residues. V was trimmed by 8 bases and J by 4 bases, leaving 12 bases between them. The germline V gene has CDR1 SGHRS and CDR2 YFSETQ. The CDR3 bases are TGCGCCAGTAAGGAGGGGAGCACTGAAGCTTTCTTT. Translating it yields CASKEGSTEAFF.

The sample holds many counts of this clonotype. J is TRBJ2-4 and V is TRBV3-1; D not resolved. Germline V lookup: CDR1 LGHDT, CDR2 YNNKEL (reference sequence). V lost 0 bases and J 5 bases, leaving 14 bases between the germline ends. The CDR3 has 16 amino acids. CDR3 in amino acids: CASSQDTPGRENIQYF. CDR3 nucleotides: TGTGCCAGCAGCCAAGACACGCCAGGACGGGAAAACATTCAGTACTTC.

The chain combines TRBV25-1 with TRBJ2-5, with 7 bases fitting TRBD2. Germline CDR1 and CDR2: MGHDK and SYGVNS. The CDR3 sequence is 12 residues long. V lost 6 bases to trimming and J lost 5 bases; unmatched junction nucleotides: 3. This chain's CDR3 is CASSGGSETQYF. CDR3 sequence (DNA): TGTGCCAGCAGCGGGGGGTCCGAGACCCAGTACTTC.

This clonotype has only a few counts. This sequence joins TRBV3-1 and TRBJ1-1, with unresolved D. V was pared by 6 bases and J by 1 base, with 9 bases between. Per germline, CDR1 LGHDT and CDR2 YNNKEL (reference sequence). This CDR3 region has 13 residues. The CDR3 loop is CASSPTENTEAFF. The CDR3 bases are TGTGCCAGCAGTCCTACAGAGAACACTGAAGCTTTCTTT.

In its sample, this clonotype was seen many times. The chain uses TRBV5-6 and TRBJ2-6; D is uncertain. Germline CDR1 SGHDT, CDR2 YYEEEE. CDR3 length: 18 amino acids. Trimming took off 1 base at V and 0 bases at J, with 14 bases between the two ends. The chain's CDR3 is CASSLWTLPNSGANVLTF. The CDR3, as DNA: TGTGCCAGCAGCTTGTGGACCTTACCTAACTCTGGGGCCAACGTCCTGACTTTC.

The CDR3 sequence is CASSLEGTYGYTF. The CDR3 coding sequence is TGTGCCAGCAGCTTAGAGGGGACCTATGGCTACACCTTC. V is TRBV7-9 and J is TRBJ1-2; TRBD1 might be the D (5 bases). From germline, CDR1 is SEHNR and CDR2 FQNEAQ (reference sequence). The CDR3 contains 13 residues. V gave up 1 base and J gave up 4 bases, with 7 bases separating them.

This clonotype was recorded at least ten times. CDR3 sequence reads: CASSLTPVNTEAFF. CDR3 nucleotide sequence: TGTGCCAGCAGCTTAACGCCTGTAAACACTGAAGCTTTCTTT. The rearrangement links TRBV7-3 to TRBJ1-1, with D hard to call. From germline, CDR1 is SGHTA and CDR2 FQGTGA. The CDR3 runs 14 residues. V was pared by 0 bases and J by 2 bases, with 7 bases between.